Reported below is one TCR beta chain. Partitioning of CD4+ cells yielded a CD45RA+ naive subset and a CD45RA-negative memory subset. Measured with immunoSEQ multiplex PCR; TCRdb has only the in-frame clones, and not every one. The repertoire includes under 750,000 clones, 72% of them detected once, and approximately 1.8% sits in the top ten. This record comes from a study of shared clonotypes between healthy human individuals. This TCR was sampled from a woman aged 25-40 years in good health. The sequenced sample consisted of memory CD4+ T cells sorted from blood. The subset is: CD45RA-negative fraction.

The CDR3 nucleotides read TGCGCCAGCACGGGACTTCTGAACACTGAAGCTTTCTTT. Translated: CASTGLLNTEAFF. The V gene is TRBV5-1, the J gene TRBJ1-1; a weak D match, TRBD1 (5 bases). V lost 6 bases and J lost 0, with 9 bases in between. Germline values: CDR1 SGHRS, CDR2 YFSETQ. This CDR3 contains 13 residues.